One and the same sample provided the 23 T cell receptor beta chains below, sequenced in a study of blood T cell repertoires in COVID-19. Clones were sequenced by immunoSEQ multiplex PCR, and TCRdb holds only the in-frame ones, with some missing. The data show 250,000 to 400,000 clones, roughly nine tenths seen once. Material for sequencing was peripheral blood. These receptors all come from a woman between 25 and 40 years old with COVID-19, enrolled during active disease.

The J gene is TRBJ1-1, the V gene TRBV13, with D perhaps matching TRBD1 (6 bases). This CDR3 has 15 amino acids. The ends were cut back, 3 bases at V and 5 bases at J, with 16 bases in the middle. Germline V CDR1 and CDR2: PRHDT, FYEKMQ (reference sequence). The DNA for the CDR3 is TGTGCCAGCAGCTTGCAAGGGGGAACGGGGACTGAAGCTTTCTTT. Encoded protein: CASSLQGGTGTEAFF.

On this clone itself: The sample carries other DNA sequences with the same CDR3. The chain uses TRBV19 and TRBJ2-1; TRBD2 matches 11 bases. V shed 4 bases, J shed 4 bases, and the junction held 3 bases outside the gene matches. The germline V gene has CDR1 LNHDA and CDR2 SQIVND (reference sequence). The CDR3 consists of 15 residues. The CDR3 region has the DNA TGTGCCAGTAGTAGGGGACTAGCGGTATACAATGAGCAGTTCTTC. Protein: CASSRGLAVYNEQFF. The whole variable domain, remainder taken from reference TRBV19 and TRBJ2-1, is DGGITQSPKYLFRKEGQNVTLSCEQNLNHDAMYWYRQDPGQGLRLIYYSQIVNDFQKGDIAEGYSVSREKKESFPLTVTSAQKNPTAFYLCASSRGLAVYNEQFFGPGTRLTVL.

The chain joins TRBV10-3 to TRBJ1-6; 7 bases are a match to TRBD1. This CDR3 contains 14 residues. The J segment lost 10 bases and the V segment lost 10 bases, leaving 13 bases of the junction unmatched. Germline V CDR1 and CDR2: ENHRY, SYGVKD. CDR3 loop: CASKNGTVNSPLHF. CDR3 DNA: TGTGCCAGCAAGAACGGGACAGTTAACTCACCCCTCCACTTT.

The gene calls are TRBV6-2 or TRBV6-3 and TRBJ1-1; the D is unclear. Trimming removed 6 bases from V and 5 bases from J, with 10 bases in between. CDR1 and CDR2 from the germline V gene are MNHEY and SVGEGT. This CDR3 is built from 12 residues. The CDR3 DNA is TGTGCCAGCAGCCTGGGAGTTACTGAAGCTTTCTTT. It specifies CASSLGVTEAFF.

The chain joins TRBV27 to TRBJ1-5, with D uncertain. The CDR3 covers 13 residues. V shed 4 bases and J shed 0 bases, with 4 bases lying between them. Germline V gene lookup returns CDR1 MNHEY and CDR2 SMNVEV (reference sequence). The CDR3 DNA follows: TGTGCCAGCAGTTCCTATAGCAATCAGCCCCAGCATTTT. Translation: CASSSYSNQPQHF.

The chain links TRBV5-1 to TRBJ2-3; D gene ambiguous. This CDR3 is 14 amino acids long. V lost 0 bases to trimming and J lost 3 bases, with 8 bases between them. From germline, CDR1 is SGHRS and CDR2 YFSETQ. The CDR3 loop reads CASSLVFQTDTQYF. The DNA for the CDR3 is TGCGCCAGCAGCTTGGTGTTCCAAACAGATACGCAGTATTTT.

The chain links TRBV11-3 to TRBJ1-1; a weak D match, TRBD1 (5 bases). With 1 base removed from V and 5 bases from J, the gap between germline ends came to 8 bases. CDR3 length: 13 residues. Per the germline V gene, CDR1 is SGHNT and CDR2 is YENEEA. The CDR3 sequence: CASSLAGGTEAFF. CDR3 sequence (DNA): TGTGCCAGCAGCTTAGCGGGGGGGACTGAAGCTTTCTTT.

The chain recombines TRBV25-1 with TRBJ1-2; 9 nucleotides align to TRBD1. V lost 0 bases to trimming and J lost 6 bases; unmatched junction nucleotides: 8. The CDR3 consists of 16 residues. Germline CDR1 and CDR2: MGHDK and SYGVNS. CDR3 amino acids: CASSEYGRQGVDGYTF. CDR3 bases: TGTGCCAGCAGTGAATACGGTCGACAGGGGGTGGATGGCTACACCTTC.

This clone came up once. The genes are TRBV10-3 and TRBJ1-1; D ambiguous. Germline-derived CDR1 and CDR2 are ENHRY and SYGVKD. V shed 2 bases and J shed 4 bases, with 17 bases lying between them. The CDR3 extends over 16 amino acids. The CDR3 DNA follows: TGTGCCATCAGTGAGGCGGTCCGGGGATCAGGCACTGAAGCTTTCTTT. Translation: CAISEAVRGSGTEAFF.

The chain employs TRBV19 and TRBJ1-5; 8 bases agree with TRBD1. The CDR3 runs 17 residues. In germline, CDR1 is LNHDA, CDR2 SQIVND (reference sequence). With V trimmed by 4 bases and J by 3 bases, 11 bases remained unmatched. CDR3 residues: CASSTNPTGVDNQPQHF. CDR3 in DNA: TGTGCCAGTAGTACAAACCCGACAGGGGTGGACAATCAGCCCCAGCATTTT.

CDR3 region: CASSYESSGYGYTF. CDR3 sequence (DNA): TGTGCCAGCAGTTACGAGTCATCTGGCTATGGCTACACCTTC. The chain joins TRBV6-5 to TRBJ1-2; unclear D gene. The CDR3 is made up of 14 amino acids. Looked up from germline, CDR1 is MNHEY and CDR2 is SVGAGI. The germline V and J ends were trimmed by 2 bases and 4 bases, with 11 bases remaining between them.

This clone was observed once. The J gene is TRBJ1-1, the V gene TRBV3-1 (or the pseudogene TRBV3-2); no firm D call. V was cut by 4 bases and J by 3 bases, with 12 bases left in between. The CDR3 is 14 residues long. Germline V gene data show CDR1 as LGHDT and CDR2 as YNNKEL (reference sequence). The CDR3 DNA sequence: TGTGCCAGCAGCCCGTCCGGGAGGGACACTGAAGCTTTCTTT. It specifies CASSPSGRDTEAFF.

The CDR3 sequence: CASSFRLAGGVDTGELFF. As DNA, the CDR3 is TGTGCCAGCAGCTTCAGACTAGCGGGAGGGGTAGACACCGGGGAGCTGTTTTTT. The genes are TRBV11-2 and TRBJ2-2; 14 nucleotides line up with TRBD2. The CDR3 extends over 18 amino acids. Germline lookup yields CDR1 SGHAT and CDR2 FQNNGV. V shed 3 bases and J 3 bases; nucleotides not matched to a gene: 6.

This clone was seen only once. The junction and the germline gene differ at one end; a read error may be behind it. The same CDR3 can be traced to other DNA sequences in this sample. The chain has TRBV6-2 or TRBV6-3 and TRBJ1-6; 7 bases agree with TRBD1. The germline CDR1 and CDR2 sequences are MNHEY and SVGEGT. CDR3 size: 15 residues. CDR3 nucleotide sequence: TGTGCCAGCAGCTACTCTACAGGGGAAGGATCACCCCTCCACTTT. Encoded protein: CASSYSTGEGSPLHF.

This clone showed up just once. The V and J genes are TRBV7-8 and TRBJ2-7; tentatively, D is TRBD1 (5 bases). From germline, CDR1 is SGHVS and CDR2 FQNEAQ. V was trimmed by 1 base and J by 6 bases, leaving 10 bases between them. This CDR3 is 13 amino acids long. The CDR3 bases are TGTGCCAGCAGCTTAGTCCAGGGAACCGAGCAGTACTTC. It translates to CASSLVQGTEQYF.

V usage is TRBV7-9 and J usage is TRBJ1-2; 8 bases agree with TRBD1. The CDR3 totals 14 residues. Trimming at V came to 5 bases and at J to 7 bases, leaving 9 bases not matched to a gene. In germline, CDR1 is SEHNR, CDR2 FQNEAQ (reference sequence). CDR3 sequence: CASSRLRGPVGYTF. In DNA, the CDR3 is TGTGCCAGCAGCCGCCTCAGGGGGCCGGTTGGCTACACCTTC.

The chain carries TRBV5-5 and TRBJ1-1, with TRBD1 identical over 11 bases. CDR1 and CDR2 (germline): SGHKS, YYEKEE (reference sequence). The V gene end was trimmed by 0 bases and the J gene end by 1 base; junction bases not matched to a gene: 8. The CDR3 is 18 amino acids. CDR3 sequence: CASSLVTRTGGKNTEAFF. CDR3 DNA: TGTGCCAGCAGCTTGGTTACTAGGACAGGGGGCAAGAACACTGAAGCTTTCTTT. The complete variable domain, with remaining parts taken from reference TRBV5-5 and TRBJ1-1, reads DAGVTQSPTHLIKTRGQQVTLRCSPISGHKSVSWYQQVLGQGPQFIFQYYEKEERGRGNFPDRFSARQFPNYSSELNVNALLLGDSALYLCASSLVTRTGGKNTEAFFGQGTRLTVV.

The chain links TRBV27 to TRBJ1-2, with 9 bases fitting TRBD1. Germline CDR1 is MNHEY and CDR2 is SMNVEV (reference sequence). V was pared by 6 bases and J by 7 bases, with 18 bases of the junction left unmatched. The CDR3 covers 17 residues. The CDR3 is CASRYPTVAGQGGGYTF. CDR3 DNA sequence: TGTGCCAGCAGATACCCGACCGTCGCGGGACAGGGAGGTGGCTACACCTTC.

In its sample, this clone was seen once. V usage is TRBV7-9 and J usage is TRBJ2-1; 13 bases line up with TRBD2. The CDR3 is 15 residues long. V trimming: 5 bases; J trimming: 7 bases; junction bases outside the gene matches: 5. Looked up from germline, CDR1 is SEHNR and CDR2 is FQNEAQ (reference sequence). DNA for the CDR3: TGTGCCAGCAGCCTATGGACTAGCGGGAGTAATGAGCAGTTCTTC. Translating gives CASSLWTSGSNEQFF.

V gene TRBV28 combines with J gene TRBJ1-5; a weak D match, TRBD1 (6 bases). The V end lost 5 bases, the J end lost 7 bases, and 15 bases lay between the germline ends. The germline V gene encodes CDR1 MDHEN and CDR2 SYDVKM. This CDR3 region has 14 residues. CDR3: CASSPRQVVQPQHF. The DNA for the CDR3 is TGTGCCAGCAGTCCAAGACAGGTCGTACAGCCCCAGCATTTT.

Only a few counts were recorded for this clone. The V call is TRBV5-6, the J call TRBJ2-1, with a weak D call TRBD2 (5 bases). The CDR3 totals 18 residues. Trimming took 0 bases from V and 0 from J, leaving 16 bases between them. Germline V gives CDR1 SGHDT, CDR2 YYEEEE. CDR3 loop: CASSLGTGSFNSYNEQFF. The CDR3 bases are TGTGCCAGCAGCTTGGGAACTGGGAGCTTCAACTCCTACAATGAGCAGTTCTTC.

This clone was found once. The CDR3 sequence is CASSLVYTGGGEQYF. The CDR3 DNA follows: TGTGCCAGCAGCTTAGTGTACACAGGGGGCGGTGAGCAGTACTTC. The chain carries TRBV7-2 and TRBJ2-7; 9 bases align to TRBD1. Looked up from germline, CDR1 is SGHTA and CDR2 is FQGNSA. The CDR3 has 15 amino acids. V lost 1 base to trimming and J lost 7 bases; unmatched junction nucleotides: 8.

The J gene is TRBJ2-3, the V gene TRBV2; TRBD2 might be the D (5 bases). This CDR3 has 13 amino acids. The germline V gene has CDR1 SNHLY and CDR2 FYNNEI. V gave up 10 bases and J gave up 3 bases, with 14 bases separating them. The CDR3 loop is CAITSGGTDTQYF. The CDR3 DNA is TGTGCCATTACGAGCGGTGGGACAGATACGCAGTATTTT.